This T cell receptor (beta chain) is from a study of blood T cell repertoires in COVID-19. Trimming took 0 bases from V and 3 from J; bases not matched to a gene: 4. There are 15 residues in the CDR3. Germline CDR1 reads SGHNT; CDR2 reads YYREEE (reference sequence). Authors' methods: Quantification of nucleated cells was approximated via reference gene primer amplification. Sequenced by immunoSEQ multiplex PCR; TCRdb stores in-frame clones only, minus some. The D gene and trimming were derived from the DNA, and the V and J assignments and clone size from that table. Of under 200,000 clones listed, over 70% are singletons.

V and J are TRBV5-4 and TRBJ1-2, with TRBD1 identical over 8 bases. The sample consisted of peripheral blood. The source is a woman between 65 and 79 years old who had recovered from COVID-19. The CDR3 protein is CASSLAQTGDYGYTF. In DNA form, the CDR3 reads TGTGCCAGCAGCTTGGCGCAGACAGGGGACTATGGCTACACCTTC.